Listed here are 16 T cell receptor beta chains from one sample, sequenced in a study of technical replicates of blood from four donors. Data came from immunoSEQ multiplex PCR; TCRdb stores just in-frame clones and leaves some out. The data show around 62,000 clones, roughly 98% seen once. The source material was T cells isolated from PBMCs. The receptors come from a human donor in good health.

The V gene is TRBV2, the J gene TRBJ2-1; no definite D call. There are 13 residues in the CDR3. Germline CDR1 is SNHLY and CDR2 is FYNNEI. V was clipped by 7 bases and J by 8 bases, with 15 bases between them. In nucleotides, the CDR3 is TGTGCCAGCATGACAACAAGCCGCGATGAGCAGTTCTTC. It translates to CASMTTSRDEQFF.

The rearrangement uses TRBV9 and TRBJ1-2; 7 bases are shared with TRBD1. The V and J ends lost 5 bases and 4 bases, in that order; junction bases with no gene match: 11. Per the germline V gene, CDR1 is SGDLS and CDR2 is YYNGEE. This CDR3 spans 15 amino acids. As DNA, the CDR3 is TGTGCCAGCAGGACAACAGGGGACGACGTCTATGGCTACACCTTC. Its protein is CASRTTGDDVYGYTF.

The chain has TRBV5-1 and TRBJ2-7; D call uncertain. The germline gives CDR1 SGHRS, CDR2 YFSETQ. Trimming left V 4 bases short and J 5 bases short, with 13 bases between. The CDR3 has 13 residues. In nucleotides, the CDR3 is TGCGCCAGCAGCCCTCTTACGGGTGACGAGCAGTACTTC. This encodes CASSPLTGDEQYF.

The chain carries TRBV27 and TRBJ1-1; 7 bases line up with TRBD1. The J segment lost 4 bases and the V segment lost 10 bases, leaving 6 bases of the junction unmatched. The CDR3 is 12 amino acids. Germline CDR1 is MNHEY and CDR2 is SMNVEV (reference sequence). The CDR3, as DNA: TGTGCCACTACAGGGGCGGGCACTGAAGCTTTCTTT. Its translation: CATTGAGTEAFF.

This clone appeared a single time. The chain joins TRBV7-8 to TRBJ1-5; tentatively, D is TRBD1 (5 bases). The V end was cut by 5 bases, the J end by 1 base, with 21 bases between. The CDR3 totals 18 residues. Per the germline V gene, CDR1 is SGHVS and CDR2 is FQNEAQ. CDR3 coding DNA: TGTGCCAGCAGCCTCCGGGTGGGGGGGGGTACAAGCAATCAGCCCCAGCATTTT. This translates into CASSLRVGGGTSNQPQHF.

J is TRBJ1-2 and V is TRBV18; a weak D match, TRBD1 (5 bases). Germline values: CDR1 KGHSH, CDR2 LQKENI. CDR3 size: 14 residues. The V end lost 2 bases, the J end lost 5 bases, and 12 bases lay between the germline ends. The CDR3: CASSPIREGYGYTF. The CDR3 nucleotides read TGTGCCAGCTCACCAATCAGGGAGGGGTATGGCTACACCTTC.

V usage is TRBV6-1 and J usage is TRBJ2-5; maybe TRBD2 (7 bases). Trimming shortened V by 0 bases and J by 1 base, and 18 bases separated the two germline ends. The CDR3 loop spans 18 amino acids. Looked up from germline, CDR1 is MNHNS and CDR2 is SASEGT. The CDR3 DNA is TGTGCCAGCAGTGAAGCGCGAGGGGGGGTCCCAATCCAAGAGACCCAGTACTTC. Protein: CASSEARGGVPIQETQYF.

V usage is TRBV4-2 and J usage is TRBJ2-5, with 9 bases aligning to TRBD2. CDR3 size: 18 residues. Per germline, CDR1 LGHNA and CDR2 YNFKEQ. J lost 2 bases, V lost 0 bases, and 10 bases had no gene match. The CDR3: CASSQERLGAGGQETQYF. CDR3 bases: TGTGCCAGCAGCCAAGAGAGGTTGGGTGCGGGGGGGCAAGAGACCCAGTACTTC.

The V gene is TRBV6-5, the J gene TRBJ2-7; D unclear. V lost 3 bases and J 2 bases, leaving 11 bases between the germline ends. CDR1 MNHEY and CDR2 SVGAGI come from the germline V gene. The CDR3 has 14 amino acids. The CDR3 DNA sequence: TGTGCCAGCAGTTATGCAGAAATACCCTACGAGCAGTACTTC. As protein: CASSYAEIPYEQYF.

This clone has only one observation. V gene TRBV6-5 combines with J gene TRBJ2-5; tentatively, D is TRBD1 (6 bases). The germline CDR1 and CDR2 sequences are MNHEY and SVGAGI. The V end lost 5 bases, the J end lost 7 bases, and 14 bases lay between the germline ends. CDR3 length: 13 amino acids. Written as DNA, the CDR3 is TGTGCCAGCAGTGATACAGGGTTAGGGACCCAGTACTTC. Translated, it gives CASSDTGLGTQYF.

The CDR3 coding sequence is TGTGCCAGCAGCCCGGACAGGGCAAATCAGCCCCAGCATTTT. Protein: CASSPDRANQPQHF. This chain uses TRBV2 with TRBJ1-5, with 8 bases identical to TRBD1. The trim removed 6 bases at V and 4 bases at J, leaving 5 bases unmatched. Germline loops: CDR1 SNHLY, CDR2 FYNNEI. The length of the CDR3 is 14 residues.

The rearrangement links TRBV5-1 to TRBJ2-7; possible D gene TRBD1, 6 bases. The V end lost 4 bases, the J end lost 3 bases, and 23 bases lay between the germline ends. Germline V gene data show CDR1 as SGHRS and CDR2 as YFSETQ. The CDR3 contains 17 residues. The CDR3 spells CASSRINQGSIFYEQYF. The DNA for the CDR3 is TGCGCCAGCAGCCGAATAAATCAGGGGTCTATTTTCTACGAGCAGTACTTC.

This clone appeared a few times. The chain recombines TRBV4-1 with TRBJ2-1; D is undetermined. The V gene lost 0 bases and the J gene lost 0 bases, with 12 bases spanning the gap. CDR1 is MGHRA, CDR2 YSYEKL, per germline. This CDR3 contains 17 residues. Written as DNA, the CDR3 is TGCGCCAGCAGCCAAGATCGCGCTAGGAGCTCCTACAATGAGCAGTTCTTC. This sequence encodes CASSQDRARSSYNEQFF.

The chain employs TRBV5-4 and TRBJ1-5; D uncertain. V was clipped by 0 bases and J by 5 bases, with 6 bases between them. This CDR3 contains 13 residues. CDR1 and CDR2 from the germline V gene are SGHNT and YYREEE (reference sequence). The CDR3, as DNA: TGTGCCAGCAGCTTGGCGGAGGATCAGCCCCAGCATTTT. Encoded protein: CASSLAEDQPQHF.

The gene calls are TRBV27 and TRBJ2-1; D perhaps matches TRBD1 (6 bases). V was clipped by 10 bases and J by 4 bases, with 17 bases between them. CDR1 is MNHEY, CDR2 SMNVEV, per germline (reference sequence). The CDR3 runs 14 residues. This CDR3 reads CATTTRDIYNEQFF. DNA for the CDR3: TGTGCCACCACAACCCGGGACATTTACAATGAGCAGTTCTTC.

This rearrangement joins TRBV29-1 to TRBJ1-1, with D hard to call. Trimming shortened V by 4 bases and J by 7 bases, and 7 bases separated the two germline ends. Germline V gene data show CDR1 as SQVTM and CDR2 as ANQGSEA. The CDR3 has 10 residues. The CDR3 coding sequence is TGCAGCGTTGTAGGCGGTGAAGCTTTCTTT. It encodes CSVVGGEAFF.